This T cell receptor beta chain derives from a study of response to subunit inactivated influenza vaccine. Study outcomes and limitations: Few new T cells, the authors suggested, are recruited by each seasonal influenza vaccination.

V was trimmed by 3 bases and J by 0 bases, leaving 8 bases between them. The length of the CDR3 is 14 residues. The germline V gene has CDR1 KGHSH and CDR2 LQKENI. A word on this clonotype: Its antigen is not identified.

In TCRdb, the RT-PCR reads were re-called with MiXCR into one record per CDR3 protein. In the table there are some 190,000 distinct CDR3 sequences, over 13% of which are singletons. V gene TRBV18 combines with J gene TRBJ1-1, with D hard to call. This specimen was CD8+ T cells sorted from PBMCs, taken approximately 5 days after vaccination. The source of this sequence is a man aged 50-60 years who received an inactivated influenza vaccine. CDR3 sequence reads: CASSPVRMNTEAFF. The CDR3 region has the DNA TGTGCCAGCTCACCGGTACGGATGAACACTGAAGCTTTCTTT. Full variable domain (rest looked up from reference TRBV18 and TRBJ1-1): NAGVMQNPRHLVRRRGQEARLRCSPMKGHSHVYWYRQLPEEGLKFMVYLQKENIIDESGMPKERFSAEFPKEGPSILRIQQVVRGDSAAYFCASSPVRMNTEAFFGQGTRLTVV.